This note documents a single T cell receptor (beta chain) sequence. The data belong to a study of T cells in Graves' hyperthyroidism and ophthalmopathy. RNA transcripts provided the source from which TCR beta CDR3 regions were amplified. A set of HTBI primers served as the primers for a first-round RT-PCR of the TCR CDR3. A single record per CDR3 protein comes from TCRdb applying MiXCR to the multiplex PCR reads. The top ten clones hold less than 65% of a sample with under 400,000 distinct CDR3 sequences, 20% to 25% of them seen once. V shed 1 base and J shed 4 bases, with 17 bases lying between them. The V gene's germline CDR1 is GTSNPN and CDR2 SVGIG (reference sequence). The CDR3 covers 17 residues.

The sequenced material came from blood. The clonotype was recovered from a woman in her fifties or sixties with Graves' hyperthyroidism. This sequence joins TRBV30 and TRBJ1-6; the D gene is possibly TRBD1 (6 bases). Here the CDR3 DNA reads TGTGCCTGGAGTGGGCAGGGGTCAGGACTTTATAATTCACCCCTCCACTTT. Translated: CAWSGQGSGLYNSPLHF.